The clone carrying this TCR beta chain was seen ten or more times. Its matching antigen is unknown. These data originate in a study of regulatory T cells in long-lasting Graves disease. According to the study, TCR beta libraries were built with iRepertoire HTBI primers and CDR3-region Arm-PCR. TCRdb analysed the multiplex PCR reads with MiXCR anew, one entry per CDR3 protein. Here the sample spans fewer than 400,000 distinct CDR3 sequences, around 20% being singletons. The CDR3 totals 14 residues. Deletions cut 4 bases from V and 3 bases from J, with 14 bases between. Looked up from germline, CDR1 is SGHDT and CDR2 is YYEEEE. Time point reported: persistent/refractory GD, antithyroid drugs over 5 years with positive TRAb. PBMC-extracted RNA yielded the TCR library. Study findings and constraints: Peripheral blood, not thyroid tissue, was the sole material studied.

This TCR came from a female donor with Graves disease. The V call is TRBV5-6, the J call TRBJ2-7, with D perhaps being TRBD1 or TRBD2 (7 bases each). The sequencing used peripheral blood mononuclear cells (PBMCs), collected when the disease was refractory, from a patient treated with antithyroid drugs. In DNA form, the CDR3 reads TGTGCCAGCAGCCCAAGCGGGACAGTCTACGAGCAGTACTTC. Translated: CASSPSGTVYEQYF.